This T cell receptor (beta chain) originates from a study of CD8 T cells in ankylosing spondylitis. V was pared by 3 bases and J by 4 bases, with 4 bases of the junction left unmatched. The CDR3 totals 14 residues. Points from the study as a whole: Blood of patients with ankylosing spondylitis appeared to be characterized by a TCR beta motif of eight highly homologous variants. Relatively rare in peripheral blood, disease-linked clones were also CD8+. The study looked at matched synovial fluid samples from ankylosing spondylitis patients. Disease-linked clones were reported to be significantly enriched there.

This clonotype came up a few times. Its antigen is currently unknown. 5'-RACE, quantitative and with molecular barcodes, yielded the TCR beta libraries. MiXCR, run by TCRdb on the 5' RACE reads, gives a single entry per CDR3 protein. This sample has a few hundred thousand distinct CDR3 sequences, with approximately 20% found just once. The sample comprised blood, either unsorted or a sorted T cell fraction (not recorded which). The receptor's source is a male donor with ankylosing spondylitis or in good health (not recorded which). The V gene is TRBV12-3 or TRBV12-4, the J gene TRBJ2-3; 7 nucleotides agree with TRBD2. The CDR3 loop is CASSLVAGADTQYF. DNA for the CDR3: TGTGCCAGCAGTTTGGTGGCGGGAGCAGATACGCAGTATTTT.